The 2 T cell receptor beta chains in this list originate from one sample, sequenced in a study of blood T cell repertoires in COVID-19. Sequenced by immunoSEQ multiplex PCR; TCRdb stores in-frame clones only, minus some. The sample comprises 150,000 or so clones, about 89% of which are singletons, and around 6.5% rests with the top ten. Specimen: peripheral blood. All receptors come from a man aged 80 or over with acute or convalescent COVID-19.

The chain recombines TRBV3-1 (or the pseudogene TRBV3-2) with TRBJ2-5, with D tentatively TRBD2 (5 bases). CDR3 length: 11 amino acids. Germline V gives CDR1 LGHDT, CDR2 YNNKEL (reference sequence). The V gene lost 6 bases and the J gene lost 7 bases, with 9 bases spanning the gap. The CDR3 spells CASRSRGTQYF. The CDR3 DNA is TGTGCCAGCAGGTCCCGGGGGACCCAGTACTTC.

The chain couples TRBV7-3 to TRBJ2-3; D is possibly TRBD1 (6 bases). Germline V lookup: CDR1 SGHTA, CDR2 FQGTGA. The length of the CDR3 is 15 residues. Trimming took off 5 bases at V and 3 bases at J, with 15 bases between the two ends. The CDR3 reads CASSPTGFQTDTQYF. CDR3 in DNA: TGTGCCAGCAGCCCTACAGGGTTCCAAACAGATACGCAGTATTTT.